This TCR beta chain was sequenced in a study of blood T cell repertoires in COVID-19. Study-level information: Acute and convalescent COVID-19 samples came from the United States, Italy and Spain. From T cells, B-cell-depleted T cells, or PBMCs came the material, which was cDNA or gDNA.

Germline V gives CDR1 MDHEN, CDR2 SYDVKM. The CDR3 sequence is 15 residues long. The V end lost 5 bases, the J end lost 2 bases, and 15 bases lay between the germline ends. The authors' processing: Using reference gene primer amplification, nucleated cell counts were estimated. Produced via immunoSEQ multiplex PCR; TCRdb's table is partial and in-frame only. Clone size and V and J calls were adopted from that table, with D and trimming inferred from the DNA. The table includes tens of thousands of clones, under 85% detected once. The rearrangement joins TRBV28 to TRBJ1-2; a possible D gene is TRBD1 (5 bases). Material for sequencing was peripheral blood. This receptor was taken from a woman aged 80 or over with acute or convalescent COVID-19. CDR3 bases: TGTGCCAGCAGTCTTGGGGGGAAGTCAAACTATGGCTACACCTTC. It codes for CASSLGGKSNYGYTF.